The entry below gives a single TCR beta chain sequence along with its context. No cognate antigen has been identified for it. Base qualities are not at hand, and no much larger clone is one base apart. V has 4 bases trimmed and J has 1 base trimmed; junction bases matching no gene number 5. CDR3 length: 15 amino acids, cysteine to phenylalanine. Solely the CDR3 DNA is kept, with 45 bases framed from the first base. CDR1 and CDR2 (KGHDR, SFDVKD) derive from the germline V gene. These data come from a study of Ad26.COV2.S vaccination and SARS-CoV-2 variants (dated by TCRdb to the early 2020s). Study-level background: Vaccine-arm donors came from COV1001, a multicentre, randomized, double-blind, placebo-controlled phase I-IIa trial of Ad26.COV2.S in healthy adults. A total of 32 samples were included in the TCR-sequenced set, comprising roughly 19 Ad26.COV2.S vaccine recipients, 5 placebo recipients and 8 SARS-CoV-2 convalescent individuals. Participants in the trial were split at random into five groups of five each, receiving low-dose or high-dose Ad26.COV2.S once or twice, or else placebo on both occasions. Investigators did not know the trial group allocation while performing experiments and assessing outcomes. Ad26.COV2.S was administered intramuscularly at a dose of 5x10^10 or 1x10^11 viral particles, either as one shot or as two shots given 56 days apart. TCRbeta repertoire sequencing served as the tool for gauging how specific and how broad the SARS-CoV-2-reactive T cell receptors were following Ad26.COV2.S vaccination.

According to the study, the label for this sample's treatment or condition signals: 19 received Ad26.COV2.S at low or high dose, single or two shots; roughly five received placebo; per-sample allocation not given. For vaccine and placebo recipients, the sequenced repertoires came from samples collected on day 63 after the first injection. Cohort 1b enrolled 25 or so adults aged 18-55 years at a single site in Boston, USA, between 29 July and 7 August 2020. As a vaccine, Ad26.COV2.S was a replication-incompetent adenovirus type 26 vector that expressed a prefusion-stabilized SARS-CoV-2 spike protein derived from the original Wuhan strain. Beyond this particular receptor, the publication reports: The authors noted that total T cell responses may have been underestimated by the TCR breadth and depth analyses. The study was not powered for comparison of responses between vaccine doses or regimens. Spike-specific TCR breadth was higher in Ad26.COV2.S recipients than in placebo recipients (P = 0.0014). Comparable non-spike TCR breadth was observed between vaccine and placebo recipients, consistent with only spike being contained in the vaccine. After vaccination, substantial breadth of spike-specific CD8+ and CD4+ T cell responses was reported.

The immunoSEQ Assay was the method used to sequence TCRbeta CDR3 regions. After extraction, genomic DNA underwent amplification by bias-controlled multiplex PCR, followed by high-throughput sequencing. As for how the authors treated the data: To quantify the absolute abundance of every unique TCRbeta CDR3 region, sequences were collapsed and filtered. T cell fraction was estimated by normalization of TCRbeta template counts to usable DNA, with usable DNA being measured through amplification of reference genes present in all nucleated cells. Repertoire TCRs were annotated as SARS-CoV-2-specific when V gene, CDR3 amino acid sequence and J gene were exactly matched to a known reactive TCR set. The reference SARS-CoV-2 TCR set was obtained from MIRA and was filtered for enrichment in COVID-19-positive ImmuneCODE repertoires, whereby public or cross-reactive TCRs were removed. Based on the MIRA antigens, annotated TCRs were further analysed at the level of specific ORF or position within ORF. Breadth was defined as the number of annotated unique rearrangements divided by the total number of unique productive rearrangements, and depth was defined as the summed frequency of the annotated unique rearrangements. Group comparisons of TCR breadth used two-sided Wilcoxon rank-sum tests. This is the immuneACCESS table as TCRdb keeps it, with only in-frame sequences that have V and J called. A part of the clones is gone; compared with another copy, unresolved V genes explain less than half, and the rest is unexplained. V and J calls and clone size follow that table, whereas D and trimming were derived from the DNA. The sample yields a few hundred thousand clones; around nine tenths were counted once. The leading ten clones occupy 9% to 15% of the sample.

This clonotype originated in a person aged 18 to 59 who received the Ad26.COV2.S COVID-19 vaccine or a placebo. Recombination joined TRBV24-1 with TRBJ1-2, and 7 junction bases match TRBD1. This material consisted of peripheral blood, taken in a trial of Ad26.COV2.S vaccine versus placebo. The CDR3 has the sequence CATSEPGQDNYGYTF. In nucleotide form, the sequence is TGTGCCACCAGTGAACCCGGACAGGATAACTATGGCTACACCTTC.